This T cell receptor beta chain is from a study of cytomegalovirus exposure and HLA in healthy donors (dated by TCRdb to between 2016 and 2019). For the study in its entirety: An earlier analysis of several hundred of the donors reported 276 Gb of sequence data and 117 million unique TCR beta sequences obtained from about 179 million T cells. An earlier analysis of approximately 630 of the donors applied high-throughput TCR beta sequencing to assess whether each TCR beta V gene segment acted as functional or pseudogenic. The study aimed to test whether cataloging public T cell receptors could reveal signatures of past pathogen exposure. HLA typing included class I and class II loci at four-digit resolution. Rather than using new phenotypic data, the later analysis identified candidate immune exposures from TCR beta sequences and from how often those sequences occurred across donors. Every discovery cohort repertoire had been produced on one sequencing platform. A later genetic analysis used genome-wide SNP genotypes for 398 of the 666 donors, treating that subset as a discovery cohort. Of the roughly 400 genotyped donors, less than 90% were placed in the genetic ancestry cluster associated with self-reported Caucasian donors. An early release covering roughly 640 HLA-typed donors comprised about 300 gigabases of sequencing data and 65 million to 100 million unique TCR sequences. High-throughput TCR immunosequencing, statistical association of individual TCRs with disease status, and machine learning were combined to predict cytomegalovirus infection status. Besides the first cohort of 550 to 750 subjects, a separate validation cohort made up of roughly 130 different subjects was used. The number of donors typed differed by locus, with roughly 620-640 for A, B, C, DRB1 and DQB1, over 500 for DQA1, 600 to 610 for DPA1, and 472 for DPB1. Because of strong linkage in the cohort, roughly five DR-DQ haplotypes were treated as single units for association and clustering. Among 398 genotyped donors of the cohort, an average of about 240,000 unique TCR beta nucleotide sequences were sequenced per donor, roughly 18% of them non-productive. Using immunosequencing, the study profiled T cell repertoires from about 620 subjects and related those repertoires to cytomegalovirus serostatus. A later analysis re-examined previously published TCR beta repertoires from 600 to 700 donors and added high-resolution HLA genotyping to investigate patterns of TCR occurrence. Donor age, sex, ethnicity and CMV serostatus were compiled together with the repertoire data. Results and caveats for the whole study, not just this receptor: Because counts were too low, some 16 rarely observed V segments, including chromosome 9 orphons, were excluded from the earlier analysis of 587 of the donors. It was suggested by the authors that the approach could potentially be generalized to other disease states and immunological phenotypes. According to a later analysis, TCR association rates differed among HLA loci, with DRB1 alleles showing the most associated TCRs and HLA-C alleles showing the fewest. In an earlier analysis of some 640 of the donors, most TCR beta V segments were observed in productive rearrangements about 90% or about 30% of the time, broadly matching IMGT annotations. For the cohort, immune exposure information was limited to CMV serostatus. While some public TCRs were present in many individuals, most TCR sequences turned up only very rarely across donors. At a false discovery rate of 0.05, a later analysis linked 16,000 or so TCR beta sequences to specific HLA alleles. Compared with the 666-donor mean, donors in an Asian-associated ancestry cluster had fewer N-insertions in productive TCRs, according to a later genetic analysis. In vitro tests confirmed that a few of the cytomegalovirus-associated TCR beta chains recognize cytomegalovirus antigens. A cluster of highly shared sequence variants was judged likely to represent a technical artifact of the sequencing pipeline. Because HLA typing was unavailable for some donors at each locus, only the typed subset was used in association tests. In this cohort, only TCR beta chains were sequenced, and detectable features were limited by the absence of alpha or paired-chain data. A total of 150 or so TCR beta chains were listed by the study as associated with cytomegalovirus. Some IMGT-functional V segments, including TRBV6-2 and TRBV6-3, could not be told apart with the 87-base-pair reads, so those segments were excluded. In a later genetic analysis, a missense DCLRE1C variant was associated with V-gene and J-gene trimming of TCR beta chains, and the association was replicated in an independent cohort. Correlated functional status among segregating V segments might reflect linkage disequilibrium, but an unknown experimental factor could not be ruled out. The classifier was reported to diagnose cytomegalovirus status with high specificity and sensitivity in both the original and validation cohorts. A later analysis found that HLA-associated TCR beta chains were more clonally expanded and had lower generation probabilities than equally common non-associated chains. Roughly uniform sequencing depth across donors was assumed in presence/absence analyses, although this assumption may not hold. A further reported finding was that TCR beta sequences accurately predicted the HLA-A and HLA-B alleles for most subjects in the first cohort. According to a later analysis, parvovirus B19, influenza, CMV and Epstein-Barr virus appeared linked to several top co-occurrence clusters. According to a later analysis, most CMV-associated TCR beta chains appeared to be HLA-restricted, and the HLA associations seemed to be driven largely by CMV exposure. When HLA alleles, especially DR and DQ, strongly co-occurred, attributing TCR associations to individual alleles was difficult.

The method behind the library was the immunoSEQ multiplex PCR assay. For the multiplex PCR, a mixture combining 60 forward primers for TCR Vbeta segments and 13 reverse primers for TCR Jbeta segments was used. Amplification of the CDR3 region of rearranged TCR beta genes was performed with a multiplex PCR assay on genomic DNA. On the Illumina HiSeq System, the amplified TCR beta libraries were sequenced as 87-base-pair reads. For the original study's pipeline: In a later analysis, tens of millions of unique TCR beta chains were counted across the roughly 700 repertoires, and around 10 million of these chains were shared by at least two donors. To remove PCR and sequencing errors, raw reads were error-corrected and collapsed into unique sequences using a nearest-neighbor algorithm that merged closely related sequences. V, D and J gene segments were assigned by aligning CDR3 sequences to IMGT reference sequences. For a sequence to be retained, at least a six-nucleotide match to both a V gene segment and a J gene segment was required. A rearrangement was called productive if the CDR3 had no stop codons and remained in frame with V and J, and every other rearrangement was called non-productive. Following IMGT convention, CDR3 was defined as the stretch from the second conserved V-encoded cysteine to the conserved J-encoded phenylalanine. The earlier analysis of 587 of the donors excluded sequences that lacked an unambiguous match to a single V gene segment. An earlier analysis of around 600 of the donors classified V segments as functional when productive rearrangements were above 56.7% and as segregating when the standard deviation between donors was above 5%. A statistical classification framework was developed to diagnose cytomegalovirus status using the catalog of TCR beta chain sequences. A later analysis assigned V and J genes by comparing TCR nucleotide sequences with IMGT/GENE-DB human TR gene sequences. In a later analysis, CDR3 sequences and most-parsimonious VDJ recombination scenarios were assigned using the TCRdist pipeline. In a later analysis, each TCR beta chain was defined by its CDR3 amino acid sequence together with its V-gene family, and reads without a unique V-gene family were excluded. A later analysis removed several hundred highly shared, low-generation-probability nucleotide sequences to deal with suspected cross-contamination and a sequencing artifact. In a later analysis, a clonal expansion index was calculated for each public chain from normalized within-repertoire ranks of inferred template counts. In a later analysis, generation probabilities were computed using a VDJ recombination model fitted to out-of-frame rearrangements, and the results were checked against IGoR. In a later analysis, hypergeometric tests were used to score TCR-TCR, TCR-HLA and TCR-CMV co-occurrence, with a repertoire-size bias correction applied to TCR pairs. To estimate false discovery rates, a later analysis permuted the HLA or CMV assignments 20 times. In a later analysis, co-occurring TCRs were grouped using DBSCAN, with TCRdist sequence similarity added in when clustering inside HLA-allele-positive subsets. For co-occurrence clustering, repertoires with fewer than 30,000 or more than 120,000 public chains were excluded, along with four to six repertoires with anomalous nucleotide sharing. TCRdb carries this immuneACCESS record with in-frame sequences only. Its versions omit some clonotypes, under half of them owing to an unresolved V gene in the studies checked, with the rest unexplained. Clone size and the V and J calls come from that table; the DNA yielded D and trimming. Within this sample are 100,000 or so clones, with 76% of them counted one time only. The leading ten clones occupy around 4% of the sample.

CDR1 SGHVS and CDR2 FQNEAQ were looked up in the germline V gene. The CDR3 has 13 amino acids, counting the end cysteine and phenylalanine. The only DNA kept is the CDR3, 39 bases in frame from the first base. The cohort was made up of about 610 healthy bone marrow donors. At the time of sampling, every cohort member was nominally healthy, though immune exposures that went unrecorded were likely present. The donor tested CMV seronegative and was one of the 352 seronegative cohort members. A peripheral blood sample was provided by each donor, and peripheral blood mononuclear cells were used for TCR beta sequencing. The Qiagen DNeasy Blood Extraction Kit was used to extract genomic DNA from the blood cell samples. Concerning this clone: Its antigen is unknown. One end of the junction varies from germline; a read error may be responsible.

Input material: PBMCs. The chain uses TRBV7-8 and TRBJ2-4, and TRBD2 may be the D gene, going by 6 matching bases. This sequence originates from a middle-aged man in good health and CMV-seronegative. The CDR3 has the sequence CASSSGGEADSGF. The nucleotide sequence reads as follows: TGTGCCAGCAGCTCCGGAGGGGAGGCCGATTCGGGCTTC.